The rows below give T cell receptor beta chains drawn from one sample of a study of shared clonotypes between healthy human individuals. Profiling relied on immunoSEQ multiplex PCR, and the TCRdb table lists in-frame clones only, not all of them. The sample comprises about 1.1 million clones, approximately 78% of which are singletons, and under 0.6% rests with the top ten. The sequencing sample was made of memory CD4+ T cells from PBMCs. These receptors were collected from a man aged 18 to 35 in good health. Some clones in this sample may be carry-over from other donors' samples. CDR3s include the opening cysteine and the closing phenylalanine or tryptophan. D genes are given only for firm matches. A row's size may be missing; if present it is once, few, many or a size class.

size,V,J,D,length,CDR3,DNA
once,TRBV5-4,TRBJ2-5,NA,13,CASSFPGQETQYF,TGTGCCAGCAGCTTCCCGGGACAAGAGACCCAGTACTTC
NA,TRBV5-1,TRBJ2-2,TRBD2,16,CASSFLAGPNTGELFF,TGCGCCAGCAGCTTCCTAGCGGGGCCGAACACCGGGGAGCTGTTTTTT
NA,TRBV28,TRBJ2-3,NA,16,CASSPYLKGGRDTQYF,TGTGCCAGCAGTCCATACCTCAAGGGGGGCCGAGATACGCAGTATTTT
NA,TRBV6-1,TRBJ1-1,TRBD1,13,CASRGQGGTEAFF,TGTGCCAGCAGGGGACAGGGGGGGACTGAAGCTTTCTTT
NA,TRBV11-2,TRBJ1-2,TRBD1,13,CASSLARGYGYTF,TGTGCCAGCAGCTTAGCCAGGGGGTATGGCTACACCTTC
NA,TRBV6-5,TRBJ1-5,TRBD1,14,CASSSGTVNQPQHF,TGTGCCAGCAGTTCTGGGACAGTCAATCAGCCCCAGCATTTT
few,TRBV5-8,TRBJ2-7,NA,12,CASSGLRGEQYF,TGTGCCAGCAGCGGATTGCGCGGGGAGCAGTACTTC
NA,TRBV2,TRBJ1-4,NA,16,CASSDQGQSGGGKLFF,TGTGCCAGCAGTGACCAAGGGCAGTCGGGCGGTGGAAAACTGTTTTTT
NA,TRBV6-1,TRBJ2-7,NA,13,CASSIPRGYEQYF,TGTGCCAGCAGTATCCCTCGTGGTTACGAGCAGTACTTC
NA,TRBV9,TRBJ2-3,TRBD2,14,CASSVAGGVDTQYF,TGTGCCAGCAGCGTAGCGGGAGGGGTAGATACGCAGTATTTT
NA,TRBV5-1,TRBJ2-5,NA,15,CASSRLGTNQETQYF,TGCGCCAGCAGCCGTCTCGGGACCAACCAAGAGACCCAGTACTTC
NA,TRBV28,TRBJ2-7,NA,14,CASSFTGILNEQYF,TGTGCCAGCAGTTTTACGGGGATTCTCAACGAGCAGTACTTC
NA,TRBV10-3,TRBJ2-7,TRBD2,14,CAISRLAEAYEQYF,TGTGCCATCAGCAGACTAGCGGAGGCCTACGAGCAGTACTTC
NA,TRBV5-4,TRBJ2-2,NA,15,CASSSAVTNTGELFF,TGTGCCAGCAGCTCGGCGGTTACGAACACCGGGGAGCTGTTTTTT
NA,TRBV7-9,TRBJ1-3,NA,15,CASSLARAGEDTIYF,TGTGCCAGCAGCTTAGCGCGGGCAGGGGAGGACACCATATATTTT
NA,TRBV7-9,TRBJ2-1,NA,15,CASSLTGSAYNEQFF,TGTGCCAGCAGCTTAACCGGGAGTGCCTACAATGAGCAGTTCTTC
NA,TRBV7-2,TRBJ2-1,NA,13,CASSRTSYNEQFF,TGTGCCAGCAGCCGAACGTCCTACAATGAGCAGTTCTTC
NA,TRBV18,TRBJ2-7,NA,13,CASSPEAGSEQYF,TGTGCCAGCTCACCTGAGGCGGGGAGCGAGCAGTACTTC
NA,TRBV28,TRBJ2-7,NA,15,CASFEGGEPSHEQYF,TGTGCCAGCTTCGAAGGAGGAGAACCTTCCCACGAGCAGTACTTC
NA,TRBV2,TRBJ2-7,NA,13,CASSVRQGYEQYF,TGTGCCAGCAGTGTCCGGCAGGGCTACGAGCAGTACTTC
NA,TRBV9,TRBJ2-5,NA,14,CASSVGGGQETQYF,TGTGCCAGCAGCGTAGGAGGCGGCCAAGAGACCCAGTACTTC
NA,TRBV2,TRBJ2-7,NA,14,CASSPREDSYEQYF,TGTGCCAGCAGCCCCCGCGAGGATTCCTACGAGCAGTACTTC
once,TRBV18,TRBJ2-5,TRBD1,13,CASSGTGGETQYF,TGTGCCAGCTCAGGCACAGGGGGAGAGACCCAGTACTTC
once,TRBV7-9,TRBJ2-2,TRBD2,15,CASSPARGDTGELFF,TGTGCCAGCAGCCCAGCCCGGGGGGACACCGGGGAGCTGTTTTTT
once,TRBV2,TRBJ2-3,TRBD2,16,CASSDRTRGRGSTQYF,TGTGCCAGCAGTGATAGGACTCGCGGGAGGGGTTCCACGCAGTATTTT
NA,TRBV5-1,TRBJ2-5,NA,12,CASSLDGETQYF,TGCGCCAGCAGCTTGGACGGGGAGACCCAGTACTTC
NA,TRBV4-1,TRBJ2-3,TRBD1,16,CASSQFGTGKPDTQYF,TGCGCCAGCAGCCAATTCGGGACAGGGAAGCCAGATACGCAGTATTTT
few,TRBV5-6,TRBJ2-5,NA,12,CASSRYLETQYF,TGTGCCAGCAGTCGCTACCTAGAGACCCAGTACTTC
NA,TRBV28,TRBJ2-7,NA,14,CASSPRAPEYEQYF,TGTGCCAGCAGCCCCAGGGCCCCAGAGTACGAGCAGTACTTC
NA,TRBV28,TRBJ1-5,TRBD1,16,CASRAGTGASSQPQHF,TGTGCCAGCAGGGCGGGGACAGGGGCGTCGAGTCAGCCCCAGCATTTT
NA,TRBV25-1,TRBJ2-3,TRBD1,16,CASSDVRQGSTDTQYF,TGTGCCAGCAGTGACGTGCGACAGGGAAGCACAGATACGCAGTATTTT
NA,TRBV28,TRBJ2-1,TRBD1,13,CAITGGQGYEQFF,TGTGCCATAACAGGGGGCCAGGGCTATGAGCAGTTCTTC
NA,TRBV2,TRBJ1-1,NA,14,CASTLNTLNTEAFF,TGTGCCAGCACTCTTAACACACTGAACACTGAAGCTTTCTTT
NA,TRBV6-6,TRBJ1-2,NA,16,CASSPRGHARGYGYTF,TGTGCCAGCAGCCCCCGGGGACACGCTCGTGGTTATGGCTACACCTTC
once,TRBV5-5,TRBJ1-2,TRBD1,15,CASSSGTGSYEGYTF,TGTGCCAGCAGCTCCGGGACAGGGTCGTATGAGGGCTACACCTTC
NA,TRBV29-1,TRBJ2-7,NA,14,CSVGADTTAYEQYF,TGCAGCGTTGGGGCGGACACTACAGCCTACGAGCAGTACTTC
NA,TRBV4-2,TRBJ2-3,TRBD2,18,CASSQEGLRGLAVDTQYF,TGTGCCAGCAGCCAAGAGGGACTCAGGGGACTAGCCGTAGATACGCAGTATTTT
NA,TRBV4-2,TRBJ1-4,NA,13,CASSPGLNEKLFF,TGTGCCAGCAGCCCCGGACTAAATGAAAAACTGTTTTTT
NA,TRBV5-4,TRBJ2-3,NA,16,CASSGGDGGSGDTQYF,TGTGCCAGCAGCGGAGGGGACGGGGGAAGCGGTGATACGCAGTATTTT
NA,TRBV27,TRBJ2-7,NA,15,CASNSHNRSSAEQYF,TGTGCCAGCAATAGCCACAACAGGAGTTCGGCCGAGCAGTACTTC
few,TRBV9,TRBJ2-3,NA,15,CASSVVDRGTDTQYF,TGTGCCAGCAGCGTAGTCGACAGAGGCACAGATACGCAGTATTTT
NA,TRBV2,TRBJ2-7,TRBD1,14,CASKGGTGAYEQYF,TGTGCCAGCAAAGGAGGGACAGGGGCCTACGAGCAGTACTTC
few,TRBV19,TRBJ2-3,NA,14,CASSSGRSTDTQYF,TGTGCCAGTAGTTCTGGGCGAAGCACAGATACGCAGTATTTT
NA,TRBV5-1,TRBJ1-3,NA,16,CASSPTGIAVGNTIYF,TGCGCCAGCAGTCCGACAGGCATCGCAGTTGGAAACACCATATATTTT
NA,TRBV18,TRBJ2-3,NA,16,CASSFAGTVSTDTQYF,TGTGCCAGCTCATTTGCCGGGACGGTGAGCACAGATACGCAGTATTTT
NA,TRBV4-3,TRBJ2-2,TRBD2,15,CASSQEGGRAGELFF,TGCGCCAGCAGCCAAGAGGGCGGGAGGGCCGGGGAGCTGTTTTTT
NA,TRBV11-2,TRBJ1-2,TRBD1,15,CASSYGTGPAIGYTF,TGTGCCAGCAGCTACGGGACAGGCCCCGCAATTGGCTACACCTTC
many,TRBV7-9,TRBJ1-5,TRBD1,16,CASSPSGGGADQPQHF,TGTGCCAGCAGCCCCTCGGGAGGGGGCGCGGATCAGCCCCAGCATTTT